This T cell receptor (beta chain) was sequenced for a study of T cells in Graves' hyperthyroidism and ophthalmopathy. Study-level results: Classification by a 13 V-J model distinguished ophthalmopathy from stable hyperthyroidism.

About this clonotype: Its antigen is currently unknown.

Patients aged 18 to 65 had newly diagnosed hyperthyroidism of under 2 months' duration. Patients were excluded because of uncontrolled infection, other autoimmune disease, pregnancy or lactation. The V gene end was trimmed by 1 base and the J gene end by 7 bases; junction bases not matched to a gene: 4. The CDR3 extends over 15 amino acids. In germline, CDR1 is LGHDT, CDR2 YNNKEL (reference sequence). It was RNA transcripts that yielded the amplified TCR beta CDR3 regions. The HTBI set primed first-round TCR CDR3 RT-PCR. TCRdb used MiXCR to reprocess the multiplex PCR reads, holding one entry per CDR3 protein. Of 690,000 or so distinct CDR3 sequences listed, around a sixth are singletons.

The receptor was derived from a woman aged 50 to 60 with Graves' hyperthyroidism that later progressed to Graves' ophthalmopathy. The source material was blood. The rearrangement joins TRBV3-1 to TRBJ1-2; 12 bases align to TRBD1. CDR3 sequence (DNA): TGTGCCAGCAGCCAAGTAGGGACAGGGGGCGTTGGCTACACCTTC. Protein product: CASSQVGTGGVGYTF.